This is a list of T cell receptor beta chains from one sample in a study of CD8+CD57+ T cells in acquired aplastic anemia. One entry per CDR3 protein, called by TCRdb with MiXCR from the reads. The sample shows around 230,000 distinct CDR3 sequences, over 55% of them seen only once. Input material: sorted CD4+, CD8+, or CD8+CD57+ T cells (not recorded which) from PBMCs. The receptors were sampled from a human donor in good health. CDR3s include the opening cysteine and the closing phenylalanine or tryptophan. A D gene is named only where the DNA matches it firmly. Part of the rows lack a size; the others show once, few, many or a class for expanded clones.

d_call: TRBD2
j_call: TRBJ2-7
clone_size: many
v_call: TRBV7-2
cdr3_nt: TGTGCCAGCAGCTTATCCCCGGGACTAGCGGGGGACGAGCAGTACTTC
cdr3_aa: CASSLSPGLAGDEQYF

d_call: .
j_call: TRBJ1-2
clone_size: .
v_call: TRBV7-8
cdr3_nt: TGTGCCAGCAGCTTAGGGTCTTTAGCAGATAGATACACCTTC
cdr3_aa: CASSLGSLADRYTF

d_call: .
j_call: TRBJ2-5
clone_size: .
v_call: TRBV9
cdr3_nt: TGTGCCAGCAGCGTAGTTGAGGGAGAGACCCAGTACTTC
cdr3_aa: CASSVVEGETQYF

d_call: TRBD1
j_call: TRBJ1-1
clone_size: .
v_call: TRBV14
cdr3_nt: TGTGCCAGTTCCCGACGACAGGGCACTGAAGCTTTCTTT
cdr3_aa: CASSRRQGTEAFF

d_call: .
j_call: TRBJ1-5
clone_size: many
v_call: TRBV19
cdr3_nt: TGTGCCAGTACCCCCAGGACAGATCAGCCCCAGCATTTT
cdr3_aa: CASTPRTDQPQHF

d_call: .
j_call: TRBJ1-5
clone_size: .
v_call: TRBV12-3/TRBV12-4
cdr3_nt: TGTGCCAGCAGTACGCCAGGTCTCAATCAGCCCCAGCATTTT
cdr3_aa: CASSTPGLNQPQHF

d_call: .
j_call: TRBJ1-2
clone_size: .
v_call: TRBV6-1
cdr3_nt: TGTGCCAGCAATATGGGGGAATCCTATGGCTACACCTTC
cdr3_aa: CASNMGESYGYTF

d_call: .
j_call: TRBJ2-1
clone_size: .
v_call: TRBV29-1
cdr3_nt: TGCAGCGTTGAGGGAGGCGCCTACAATGAGCAGTTCTTC
cdr3_aa: CSVEGGAYNEQFF

d_call: .
j_call: TRBJ2-1
clone_size: .
v_call: TRBV19
cdr3_nt: TGTGCCAGTAGTATCGGAGGGGGCGCCCTCTACAATGAGCAGTTCTTC
cdr3_aa: CASSIGGGALYNEQFF

d_call: .
j_call: TRBJ2-7
clone_size: .
v_call: TRBV10-2
cdr3_nt: TGCGCCAGCAGTGAACAGCGGACCTACGAGCAGTACTTC
cdr3_aa: CASSEQRTYEQYF

d_call: .
j_call: TRBJ2-7
clone_size: .
v_call: TRBV7-9
cdr3_nt: TGTGCCAGCAGCATGAGGGGGGCCTACGAGCAGTACTTC
cdr3_aa: CASSMRGAYEQYF

d_call: .
j_call: TRBJ2-1
clone_size: many
v_call: TRBV29-1
cdr3_nt: TGCAGTGTGGTGGGTGGGGGCTGGAATGAGCAGTTCTTC
cdr3_aa: CSVVGGGWNEQFF

d_call: .
j_call: TRBJ2-1
clone_size: .
v_call: TRBV7-2
cdr3_nt: TGTGCCAGCAGCTTCGTCAGTATGGGAGGCAATGAGCAGTTCTTC
cdr3_aa: CASSFVSMGGNEQFF

d_call: TRBD1
j_call: TRBJ2-1
clone_size: .
v_call: TRBV19
cdr3_nt: TGTGCCAGTAGTAGACAGGGGAACAATGAGCAGTTCTTC
cdr3_aa: CASSRQGNNEQFF

d_call: TRBD2
j_call: TRBJ2-2
clone_size: few
v_call: TRBV30
cdr3_nt: TGTGCCTGGAGGGGGGGGTCAGACACCGGGGAGCTGTTTTTT
cdr3_aa: CAWRGGSDTGELFF

d_call: .
j_call: TRBJ2-7
clone_size: .
v_call: TRBV10-3
cdr3_nt: TGTGCCATCAGCAACCCACCGACCCATCCGGGGGAGCAGTACTTC
cdr3_aa: CAISNPPTHPGEQYF

d_call: .
j_call: TRBJ1-6
clone_size: .
v_call: TRBV5-5
cdr3_nt: TGTGCCAGCAGCTGGGAGACACAGGTTAATTCACCCCTCCACTTT
cdr3_aa: CASSWETQVNSPLHF

d_call: .
j_call: TRBJ2-1
clone_size: .
v_call: TRBV27
cdr3_nt: TGTGCCAGCATATCATACAATGAGCAGTCCTTC
cdr3_aa: CASISYNEQSF

d_call: TRBD1
j_call: TRBJ1-1
clone_size: many
v_call: TRBV20-1
cdr3_nt: TGCAGCGCAGGGGGGGAGGCGCACACTGAAGCTTTCTTT
cdr3_aa: CSAGGEAHTEAFF

d_call: .
j_call: TRBJ1-5
clone_size: .
v_call: TRBV10-2
cdr3_nt: TGCGCCAGCAGAGGGGGAAATAGCAATCAGCCCCAGCATTTT
cdr3_aa: CASRGGNSNQPQHF

d_call: .
j_call: TRBJ2-1
clone_size: many
v_call: TRBV14
cdr3_nt: TGTGCCAGCAGCCAAGAGTTACGCAATGAGCAGTTCTTC
cdr3_aa: CASSQELRNEQFF

d_call: .
j_call: TRBJ2-1
clone_size: many
v_call: TRBV29-1
cdr3_nt: TGCAGCGTTGAAGATGGCGACCGCCTCCCCAATGAGCAGTTCTTC
cdr3_aa: CSVEDGDRLPNEQFF

d_call: .
j_call: TRBJ1-2
clone_size: many
v_call: TRBV29-1
cdr3_nt: TGCAGCGTTATTCGGGATGGCTACACCTTC
cdr3_aa: CSVIRDGYTF

d_call: TRBD2
j_call: TRBJ2-1
clone_size: many
v_call: TRBV20-1
cdr3_nt: TGCAGTGCGGCCGGGACTAGCCGATACAATGAGCAGTTCTTC
cdr3_aa: CSAAGTSRYNEQFF

d_call: TRBD1
j_call: TRBJ1-5
clone_size: .
v_call: TRBV2
cdr3_nt: TGTGCCAGCGACCATTACGGGACAGGGGACGAGCCCCAGCATTTT
cdr3_aa: CASDHYGTGDEPQHF

d_call: TRBD1
j_call: TRBJ1-1
clone_size: .
v_call: TRBV5-1
cdr3_nt: TGCGCCAGCAGCTTTTTCGGACAGGAGGCTGAAGCTTTCTTT
cdr3_aa: CASSFFGQEAEAFF

d_call: TRBD1
j_call: TRBJ2-5
clone_size: once
v_call: TRBV4-1
cdr3_nt: TGCGCCAGCAGCCGGGGACAGGGGGTCGTTGAGGAGACCCAGTACTTC
cdr3_aa: CASSRGQGVVEETQYF

d_call: TRBD2
j_call: TRBJ2-5
clone_size: many
v_call: TRBV7-9
cdr3_nt: TGTGCCAGCAGCCTTAGCGGGGCCCAAGAGACCCAGTACTTC
cdr3_aa: CASSLSGAQETQYF

d_call: .
j_call: TRBJ2-7
clone_size: .
v_call: TRBV20-1
cdr3_nt: TGCAGTGCGACAGGTACCGAGCAGTACTTC
cdr3_aa: CSATGTEQYF

d_call: TRBD2
j_call: TRBJ2-7
clone_size: many
v_call: TRBV4-1
cdr3_nt: TGCGCCAGCAGCCAAGATCAAGAGACTAGCAACTACGAGCAGTACTTC
cdr3_aa: CASSQDQETSNYEQYF

d_call: .
j_call: TRBJ1-3
clone_size: once
v_call: TRBV7-9
cdr3_nt: TGTGCCAGCAGCCCCCCCGACAGCTCTGGAAACACCATATATTTT
cdr3_aa: CASSPPDSSGNTIYF

d_call: .
j_call: TRBJ2-7
clone_size: many
v_call: TRBV7-2
cdr3_nt: TGTGCCAGCAGCTTTGCCGAAGACAGGTTTGCCTACGAGCAGTACTTC
cdr3_aa: CASSFAEDRFAYEQYF

d_call: TRBD2
j_call: TRBJ2-1
clone_size: .
v_call: TRBV7-9
cdr3_nt: TGTGCCAGCAGCGAAATAGCGGGGGGGTACAATGAGCAGTTCTTC
cdr3_aa: CASSEIAGGYNEQFF